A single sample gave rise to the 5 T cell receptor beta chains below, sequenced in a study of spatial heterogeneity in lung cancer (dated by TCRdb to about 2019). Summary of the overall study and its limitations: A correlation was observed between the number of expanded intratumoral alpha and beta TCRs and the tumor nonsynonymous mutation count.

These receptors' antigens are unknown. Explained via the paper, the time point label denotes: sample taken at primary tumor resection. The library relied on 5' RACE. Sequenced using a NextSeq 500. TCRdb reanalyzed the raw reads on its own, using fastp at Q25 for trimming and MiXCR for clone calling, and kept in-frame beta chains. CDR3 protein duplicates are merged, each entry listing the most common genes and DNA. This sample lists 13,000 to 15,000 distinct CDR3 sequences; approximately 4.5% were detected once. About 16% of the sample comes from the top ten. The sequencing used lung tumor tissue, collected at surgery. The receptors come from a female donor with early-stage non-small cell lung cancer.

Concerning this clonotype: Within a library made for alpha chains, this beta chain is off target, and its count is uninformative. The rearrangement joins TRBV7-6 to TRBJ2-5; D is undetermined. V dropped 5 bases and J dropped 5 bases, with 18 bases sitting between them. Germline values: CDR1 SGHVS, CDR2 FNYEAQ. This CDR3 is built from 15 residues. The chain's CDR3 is CASSPAVGFGETQYF. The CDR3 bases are TGTGCCAGCAGCCCCGCGGTGGGTTTCGGGGAGACCCAGTACTTC.

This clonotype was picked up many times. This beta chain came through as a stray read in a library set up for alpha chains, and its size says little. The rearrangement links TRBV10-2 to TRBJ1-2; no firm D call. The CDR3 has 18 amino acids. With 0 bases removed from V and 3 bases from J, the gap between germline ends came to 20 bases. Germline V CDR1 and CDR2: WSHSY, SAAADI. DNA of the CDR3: TGCGCCAGCAGTGAGTCATACTTCGCCGGGCAGATTGACTATGGCTACACCTTC. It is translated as CASSESYFAGQIDYGYTF.

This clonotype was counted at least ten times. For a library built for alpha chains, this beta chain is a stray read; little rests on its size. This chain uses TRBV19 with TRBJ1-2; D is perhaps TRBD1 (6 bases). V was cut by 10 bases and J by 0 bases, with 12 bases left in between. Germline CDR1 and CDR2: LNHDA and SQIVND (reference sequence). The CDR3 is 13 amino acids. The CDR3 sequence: CATRDISNYGYTF. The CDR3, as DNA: TGTGCCACTCGGGACATTTCTAACTATGGCTACACCTTC.

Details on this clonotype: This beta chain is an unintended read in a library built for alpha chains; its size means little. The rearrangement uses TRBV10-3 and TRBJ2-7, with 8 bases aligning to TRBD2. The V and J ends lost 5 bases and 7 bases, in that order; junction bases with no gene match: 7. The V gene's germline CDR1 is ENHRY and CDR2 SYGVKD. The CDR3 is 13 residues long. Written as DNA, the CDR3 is TGTGCCATCAGTCCCGTGCTAGCGGGTGAGCAGTACTTC. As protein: CAISPVLAGEQYF.

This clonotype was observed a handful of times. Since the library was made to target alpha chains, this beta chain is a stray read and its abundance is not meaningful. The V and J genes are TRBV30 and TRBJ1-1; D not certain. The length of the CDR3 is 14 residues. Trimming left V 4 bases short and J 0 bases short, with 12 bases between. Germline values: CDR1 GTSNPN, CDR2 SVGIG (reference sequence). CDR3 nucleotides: TGTGCCTGGACCTTACAAACAATGAACACTGAAGCTTTCTTT. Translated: CAWTLQTMNTEAFF.